This T cell receptor beta chain came from a study of cytomegalovirus exposure and HLA in healthy donors. Primers for the PCR totalled 60 Vbeta and 13 Jbeta. This table comes from immunoSEQ multiplex PCR, and its TCRdb copy is limited to in-frame clones, with some not included. The table lists 98,000 or so clones, 60% to 80% of them singletons. The CDR3 sequence is 14 residues long. Germline lookup yields CDR1 MNHNY and CDR2 SVGAGI (reference sequence). Material for sequencing was PBMCs. The TCR comes from a man in his 60s in good health and CMV-seropositive. V usage is TRBV6-6 and J usage is TRBJ2-5; D might be TRBD2 (5 bases). The J call may be incorrect, as the DNA end agrees better with TRBJ2-7. DNA for the CDR3: TGTGCCAGCAGTTACTCGAACGGGGACTACGAGCAGTACTTC. Its translation is CASSYSNGDYEQYF.